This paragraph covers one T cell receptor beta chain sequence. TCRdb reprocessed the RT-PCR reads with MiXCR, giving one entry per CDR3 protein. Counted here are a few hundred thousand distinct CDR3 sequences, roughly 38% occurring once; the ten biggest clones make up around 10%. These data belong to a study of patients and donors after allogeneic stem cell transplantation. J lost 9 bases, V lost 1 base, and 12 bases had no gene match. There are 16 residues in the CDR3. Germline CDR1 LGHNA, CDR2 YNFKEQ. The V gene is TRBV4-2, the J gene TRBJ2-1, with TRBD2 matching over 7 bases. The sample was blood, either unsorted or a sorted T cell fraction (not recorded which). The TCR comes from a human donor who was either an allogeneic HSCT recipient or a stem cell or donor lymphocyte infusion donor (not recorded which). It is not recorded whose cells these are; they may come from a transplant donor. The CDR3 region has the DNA TGTGCCAGCAGCCAAGCGGGGGGACTCCAATGGAGTGAGCAGTTCTTC. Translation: CASSQAGGLQWSEQFF.